This TCR beta chain was found in a study of shared clonotypes between healthy human individuals. As to this clone: As yet, its antigen is unknown.

This CDR3 has 14 residues. V lost 11 bases, J lost 0 bases, and 9 bases stayed unmatched. CDR1 is ENHRY and CDR2 is SYGVKD in the germline V gene. The study separated CD4+ cells into CD45RA+ naive and CD45RA-negative memory subsets. Whole-study results and caveats: Non-shared clonotypes had lower generation probabilities than those shared by all four donors.

Repertoires were generated with immunoSEQ multiplex PCR, while TCRdb's copy carries only in-frame clones and drops some. The sample yields over a million clones, about 84% seen once. Specimen: memory CD4+ T cells from PBMCs. The sample's subset: CD45RA-negative fraction. The source is a man aged 18 to 29 in good health. Some clones in this sample may be carry-over from other donors' samples. This chain links TRBV10-3 with TRBJ2-7; the match to TRBD2 covers 8 bases. CDR3 nucleotides: TGTGCCTCCACGGTAGCGGGGCCCTCCTACGAGCAGTACTTC. This encodes CASTVAGPSYEQYF.